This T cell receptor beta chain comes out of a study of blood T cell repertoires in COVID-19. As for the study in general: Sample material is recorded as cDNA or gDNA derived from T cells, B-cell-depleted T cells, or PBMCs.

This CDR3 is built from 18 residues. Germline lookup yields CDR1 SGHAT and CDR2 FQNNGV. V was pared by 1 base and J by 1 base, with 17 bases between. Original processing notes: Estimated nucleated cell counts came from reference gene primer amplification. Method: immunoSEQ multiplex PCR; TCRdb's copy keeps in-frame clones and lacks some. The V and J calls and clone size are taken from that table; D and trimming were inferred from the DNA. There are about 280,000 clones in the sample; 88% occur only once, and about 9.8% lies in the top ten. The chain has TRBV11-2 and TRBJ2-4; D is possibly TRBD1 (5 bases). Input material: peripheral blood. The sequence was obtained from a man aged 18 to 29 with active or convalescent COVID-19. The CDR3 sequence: CASSLGAGIGIAKNIQYF. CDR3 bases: TGTGCCAGCAGCTTAGGGGCAGGGATAGGGATTGCCAAAAACATTCAGTACTTC.